The T cell receptor beta chain under discussion was sequenced for a study of CD8+CD57+ T cells in acquired aplastic anemia. Overall study context: The mean DNA yield obtained from sorted CD4+ and CD8+ cells came to around 3 ug.

Study-wide results and limits: Found in both controls and patients were some 31 CD8+ CDR3 sequences. Patients and healthy controls showed no significant CD8+ Simpson's diversity difference.

TCR beta VDJ and CDR3 profiling used genomic DNA as template. In TCRdb, the reads were re-called with MiXCR into one record per CDR3 protein. This sample has around 250,000 distinct CDR3 sequences, with roughly three fifths found just once. Deletions cut 11 bases from V and 5 bases from J, with 16 bases between. The CDR3 is 13 residues long. Germline V gene data show CDR1 as LNHNV and CDR2 as YYDKDF (reference sequence). Worth noting for this clonotype: Its specificity is unknown.

Sequences were obtained from sorted CD4+, CD8+, or CD8+CD57+ T cells (not recorded which) from PBMCs. The chain employs TRBV15 and TRBJ2-1; perhaps TRBD2 as D (5 bases). This sequence was found in a human donor with severe aplastic anemia or a healthy control (not recorded which). CDR3: CAAQTGIDNEQFF. The DNA for the CDR3 is TGTGCCGCGCAAACCGGGATTGACAATGAGCAGTTCTTC.